These 20 T cell receptor beta chains originate from one sample sequenced in a study of blood T cell repertoires in COVID-19. Here immunoSEQ multiplex PCR was the method, and the copy in TCRdb shows in-frame clones only, minus some. This sample has 76,000 or so clones; approximately 80% occur once, and the top ten carry around 10%. The specimen was peripheral blood. These receptors were obtained from a man aged 45-65 years with acute or convalescent COVID-19.

The rearrangement links TRBV25-1 to TRBJ2-7; maybe TRBD1 (6 bases). Deletions cut 6 bases from V and 4 bases from J, with 10 bases between. The CDR3 length is 12 residues. The germline CDR1 and CDR2 sequences are MGHDK and SYGVNS. CDR3 in amino acids: CASRGAGYEQYF. DNA of the CDR3: TGTGCCAGCAGGGGGGCAGGGTACGAGCAGTACTTC.

The chain has TRBV15 and TRBJ2-1; TRBD1 matches at 7 bases. This CDR3 is built from 15 residues. The ends lost 4 bases at V and 7 bases at J; junction bases unmatched: 10. CDR1 is LNHNV, CDR2 YYDKDF, per germline (reference sequence). The CDR3 nucleotides read TGTGCCACCAGCACCCAGACAGGGACGGGGAATGAGCAGTTCTTC. It yields the protein CATSTQTGTGNEQFF.

The CDR3 is CSVDLAGSYNEQFF. CDR3 nucleotides: TGCAGCGTGGATTTAGCGGGATCCTACAATGAGCAGTTCTTC. This rearrangement joins TRBV29-1 to TRBJ2-1; 8 bases agree with TRBD2. The germline CDR1 and CDR2 sequences are SQVTM and ANQGSEA. This CDR3 is built from 14 residues. The ends lost 6 bases at V and 1 base at J; junction bases unmatched: 5.

CDR3 residues: CASSGGGRYNEQFF. CDR3 in DNA: TGTGCCAGTTCTGGGGGGGGGCGCTACAATGAGCAGTTCTTC. The J gene is TRBJ2-1, the V gene TRBV19; tentatively, D is TRBD2 (7 bases). Trimming cost V 8 bases and J 3 bases, with 14 bases left between them. The CDR3 is made up of 14 amino acids. The germline CDR1 and CDR2 sequences are LNHDA and SQIVND (reference sequence).

This chain uses TRBV3-1 (or the pseudogene TRBV3-2) with TRBJ2-6; 11 nucleotides align to TRBD2. Per germline, CDR1 LGHDT and CDR2 YNNKEL (reference sequence). The CDR3 runs to 18 residues. V trimming: 3 bases; J trimming: 2 bases; junction bases outside the gene matches: 6. The CDR3 is CASSQELAGAAGANVLTF. As DNA, the CDR3 is TGTGCCAGCAGCCAGGAACTAGCGGGGGCTGCTGGGGCCAACGTCCTGACTTTC.

This clone was found once. The chain carries TRBV19 and TRBJ2-3, with D maybe TRBD1 (7 bases). V was shortened by 5 bases and J by 5 bases, with 14 bases between the two germline ends. Germline V CDR1 and CDR2: LNHDA, SQIVND (reference sequence). The CDR3 extends over 14 amino acids. The CDR3 nucleotides are TGTGCCAGTAGTGGAGGGGGCTTTGTAGATACGCAGTATTTT. Its translation is CASSGGGFVDTQYF. Full variable domain (missing parts from reference TRBV19 and TRBJ2-3): DGGITQSPKYLFRKEGQNVTLSCEQNLNHDAMYWYRQDPGQGLRLIYYSQIVNDFQKGDIAEGYSVSREKKESFPLTVTSAQKNPTAFYLCASSGGGFVDTQYFGPGTRLTVL.

This chain connects TRBV7-9 to TRBJ1-1; 7 bases line up with TRBD1. The germline V gene has CDR1 SEHNR and CDR2 FQNEAQ (reference sequence). V lost 5 bases to trimming and J lost 3 bases; unmatched junction nucleotides: 3. The length of the CDR3 is 13 residues. The CDR3 DNA is TGTGCCAGCAGCCCAGGGGGTTACACTGAAGCTTTCTTT. It specifies CASSPGGYTEAFF.

In its sample, this clone was seen a few times. The rearrangement links TRBV6-2 or TRBV6-3 to TRBJ2-7; D call uncertain. Germline lookup yields CDR1 MNHEY and CDR2 SVGEGT. Trimming stripped 0 bases from V and 9 bases from J, with 6 bases between. This CDR3 has 11 amino acids. In nucleotides, the CDR3 is TGTGCCAGCAGTTACTCGGCGGCGCAGTACTTC. It yields the protein CASSYSAAQYF.

V and J are TRBV6-5 and TRBJ1-2, with TRBD1 matching over 11 bases. The CDR3 sequence is 16 residues long. Germline V gene lookup returns CDR1 MNHEY and CDR2 SVGAGI. After removal of 2 bases from V and 0 bases from J, the junction contained 2 bases not matched to a gene. CDR3 in amino acids: CASSYRGQGANYGYTF. The CDR3 coding sequence is TGTGCCAGCAGTTACAGGGGACAGGGGGCTAACTATGGCTACACCTTC.

J is TRBJ1-1 and V is TRBV11-2; D uncertain. Germline CDR1 reads SGHAT; CDR2 reads FQNNGV. The CDR3 sequence is 14 residues long. V gave up 0 bases and J gave up 4 bases, with 9 bases separating them. The CDR3: CASSLDWAGTEAFF. The CDR3 bases are TGTGCCAGCAGCTTAGACTGGGCCGGCACTGAAGCTTTCTTT.

The J gene is TRBJ2-2, the V gene TRBV25-1; 10 nucleotides agree with TRBD1. The V and J ends lost 4 bases and 1 base, in that order; junction bases with no gene match: 6. Germline loops: CDR1 MGHDK, CDR2 SYGVNS. The CDR3 is 17 amino acids. CDR3 in amino acids: CASSVGQGEMNTGELFF. CDR3 bases: TGTGCCAGCAGTGTCGGACAGGGGGAAATGAACACCGGGGAGCTGTTTTTT.

This chain joins TRBV5-4 and TRBJ2-1; 11 bases align to TRBD2. From germline, CDR1 is SGHNT and CDR2 YYREEE (reference sequence). After removal of 4 bases from V and 6 bases from J, the junction contained 6 bases not matched to a gene. The CDR3 totals 15 residues. Here the CDR3 reads CASSQTSGAGNEQFF. The CDR3 bases are TGTGCCAGCAGCCAGACTAGCGGGGCGGGCAATGAGCAGTTCTTC. The variable domain in full, completed from reference TRBV5-4 and TRBJ2-1, reads ETGVTQSPTHLIKTRGQQVTLRCSSQSGHNTVSWYQQALGQGPQFIFQYYREEENGRGNFPPRFSGLQFPNYSSELNVNALELDDSALYLCASSQTSGAGNEQFFGPGTRLTVL.

V and J are TRBV28 and TRBJ1-2; D not certain. V was shortened by 4 bases and J by 0 bases, with 12 bases between the two germline ends. The length of the CDR3 is 15 residues. Per germline, CDR1 MDHEN and CDR2 SYDVKM. The chain's CDR3 is CASSSPSRANYGYTF. Here the CDR3 DNA reads TGTGCCAGCAGTTCGCCCTCGCGGGCTAACTATGGCTACACCTTC.

The rearrangement joins TRBV14 to TRBJ1-5, with TRBD1 matching over 7 bases. Trimming removed 0 bases from V and 7 bases from J; junction bases left unmatched: 9. Per germline, CDR1 SGHDN and CDR2 FVKESK. The CDR3 sequence is 16 residues long. The CDR3 loop is CASSQEGRGSAQPQHF. CDR3 in DNA: TGTGCCAGCAGCCAAGAGGGCAGGGGGTCGGCACAGCCCCAGCATTTT.

This chain connects TRBV20-1 to TRBJ2-7; maybe TRBD2 (5 bases). V was shortened by 6 bases and J by 8 bases, with 14 bases between the two germline ends. The V gene's germline CDR1 is DFQATT and CDR2 SNEGSKA (reference sequence). This CDR3 is built from 11 residues. Written as DNA, the CDR3 is TGCAGTGCCGCAGCGGCGAGGAAGCAGTACTTC. It specifies CSAAAARKQYF.

J is TRBJ2-3 and V is TRBV6-2 or TRBV6-3; possibly TRBD2 for D (6 bases). V was shortened by 0 bases and J by 4 bases, with 14 bases between the two germline ends. The CDR3 extends over 16 amino acids. Germline assignment: CDR1 MNHEY and CDR2 SVGEGT. CDR3 protein: CASSYSITVAADTQYF. DNA for the CDR3: TGTGCCAGCAGTTACTCGATTACTGTAGCGGCAGATACGCAGTATTTT.

CDR3 protein: CASSARDSPNEQFF. The DNA for the CDR3 is TGTGCCAGCAGCGCCCGGGACAGCCCCAATGAGCAGTTCTTC. The J gene is TRBJ2-1, the V gene TRBV7-3; 7 nucleotides line up with TRBD1. There are 14 residues in the CDR3. V was pared by 5 bases and J by 6 bases, with 7 bases of the junction left unmatched. CDR1 and CDR2 (germline): SGHTA, FQGTGA.

The table lists this clone with a count of one. V gene TRBV7-2 combines with J gene TRBJ1-2; 10 bases line up with TRBD1. CDR1 and CDR2 (germline): SGHTA, FQGNSA. The J segment lost 8 bases and the V segment lost 5 bases, leaving 14 bases of the junction unmatched. This CDR3 contains 16 residues. The CDR3 protein is CASSPPGQGRGRGYTF. The CDR3 DNA sequence: TGTGCCAGCAGCCCACCGGGACAGGGGAGGGGGAGGGGCTACACCTTC. The variable domain in full, with the rest retrieved from reference TRBV7-2 and TRBJ1-2, is GAGVSQSPSNKVTEKGKDVELRCDPISGHTALYWYRQSLGQGLEFLIYFQGNSAPDKSGLPSDRFSAERTGGSVSTLTIQRTQQEDSAVYLCASSPPGQGRGRGYTFGSGTRLTVV.

The chain recombines TRBV27 with TRBJ1-1, with D possibly being TRBD1 (5 bases). This CDR3 is 14 amino acids long. V lost 8 bases to trimming and J lost 0 bases, with 13 bases between them. The germline CDR1 and CDR2 sequences are MNHEY and SMNVEV (reference sequence). In DNA form, the CDR3 reads TGTGCCAGCTGGGGGAGGCCCATGAACACTGAAGCTTTCTTT. Its protein is CASWGRPMNTEAFF.

This chain joins TRBV27 and TRBJ2-1; TRBD2 matches at 7 bases. The CDR3 extends over 15 amino acids. V lost 5 bases and J lost 7; bases outside the gene matches: 11. In germline, CDR1 is MNHEY, CDR2 SMNVEV (reference sequence). CDR3: CASSTGTTPSNEQFF. CDR3 sequence (DNA): TGTGCCAGCAGTACCGGGACTACCCCTTCGAATGAGCAGTTCTTC.